The clone carrying this T cell receptor beta chain was found a few times. The antigen is unknown. The V end lost 4 bases, the J end lost 3 bases, and 11 bases lay between the germline ends. The CDR3 loop spans 14 amino acids. Germline lookup yields CDR1 LGHNA and CDR2 YSLEER. As part of library construction, unique molecular identifiers were attached to individual cDNA molecules. TCRdb fed the 5' RACE reads into MiXCR, producing one record per CDR3 protein. The data show tens of thousands of distinct CDR3 sequences, over 9.5% seen once. This record belongs to a study of early T cells in non-severe SARS-CoV-2 infection. About the research overall: Sequencing input comprised bulk RNA from unsorted whole blood; chain pairing was not available. Whole-study results and caveats: VDJdb matches were skewed toward anti-spike CD8 T cell responses.

The rearrangement links TRBV4-3 to TRBJ2-3; D is uncertain. The sequence was collected from an adult who was a healthcare worker with PCR-confirmed SARS-CoV-2 infection or an uninfected control (not recorded which). Sequencing was done on a sample of whole blood. CDR3 DNA: TGCGCCAGCAGCCGGTATGGAGAGACAGATACGCAGTATTTT. This gives the protein CASSRYGETDTQYF.